A selection of T cell receptor beta chains follows, all from one sample in a study of breast tumors, draining lymph nodes, adjacent tissues. TCRdb re-derived calls from the multiplex PCR reads in MiXCR, one entry per CDR3 protein. The sample lists 80,000 to 130,000 distinct CDR3 sequences, approximately 21% occurring once. The specimen sequenced was axillary lymph node tissue. All receptors come from a female donor with breast cancer. Some clones in this sample may be carry-over from other donors' samples. The CDR3 runs from the conserved cysteine through the conserved F or W. A D gene is named only where the DNA matches it firmly. Clone sizes are given selectively: once, few, many, or a class where the clone is expanded.

v_gene	d_gene	abundance	j_gene	CDR3aa	CDR3nt
TRBV18	-	-	TRBJ1-6	CASSLEEQAYNSPLHF	TGTGCCAGCTCACTAGAAGAACAGGCCTATAATTCACCCCTCCACTTT
TRBV2	TRBD1	many	TRBJ1-5	CASSEWGSRGQPQHF	TGTGCCAGCAGTGAATGGGGTTCCAGGGGGCAGCCCCAGCATTTT
TRBV6-1	-	many	TRBJ1-3	CASVYVGNTIYF	TGTGCCAGCGTATACGTCGGAAACACCATATATTTT
TRBV28	TRBD2	-	TRBJ2-5	CASTLAGLAEETQYF	TGTGCCAGCACCCTCGCAGGGCTAGCGGAAGAGACCCAGTACTTC
TRBV28	TRBD2	-	TRBJ2-5	CASSPLAGEETQYF	TGTGCCAGCAGTCCTCTAGCGGGAGAGGAGACCCAGTACTTC
TRBV6-1	-	-	TRBJ2-6	CAIRGRDAGANVLTF	TGTGCCATCAGGGGAAGAGATGCTGGGGCCAACGTCCTGACTTTC
TRBV19	TRBD1	many	TRBJ1-5	CASSIGQTGNQPQHF	TGTGCCAGTAGTATAGGACAGACAGGGAATCAGCCCCAGCATTTT
TRBV13	-	-	TRBJ1-2	CASSRGWGRELYDYTF	TGTGCCAGCAGCCGAGGTTGGGGCAGGGAACTTTATGACTACACCTTC
TRBV28	-	few	TRBJ2-1	CASKRGSLGNEQFF	TGTGCCAGCAAACGGGGGTCCCTCGGAAATGAGCAGTTCTTC
TRBV11-3	-	many	TRBJ2-3	CATEDLPGDTQYF	TGTGCCACCGAGGACCTCCCGGGGGATACGCAGTATTTT